What follows is one T cell receptor (beta chain) and its context. Its specificity is unknown. This sample was included in a study of CD8 T cells in Susac syndrome. Study-level findings and limits: The authors acknowledged that the study's TCR sequencing and HLA analysis involved relatively few individuals.

The RNA, 0.5 to 1 ug, was put through reverse transcription using random hexamers. TCRdb reprocessed the immunoSEQ multiplex PCR reads via MiXCR and lists one record per CDR3 protein. The repertoire includes about 76,000 distinct CDR3 sequences, approximately 93% of them detected once, and about 0.41% sits in the top ten. Sequenced material: CD8+ T cells from PBMCs. The TCR was taken from a human donor with Susac syndrome.

In DNA form, the CDR3 reads TGTGCCAGCAGCTTAGATCTGGGAGGGCAGCCCCAGCATTTT. Amino acids: CASSLDLGGQPQHF. This chain joins TRBV7-2 and TRBJ1-5, with unresolved D. The germline V and J ends were trimmed by 1 base and 7 bases, with 11 bases remaining between them. The CDR3 runs 14 residues. Germline-derived CDR1 and CDR2 are SGHTA and FQGNSA.